One and the same sample provided the 29 T cell receptor beta chains below, sequenced in a study of blood T cell repertoires in COVID-19. Clones were read by immunoSEQ multiplex PCR, and TCRdb kept only the in-frame ones, dropping some. The repertoire includes 350,000 to 400,000 clones, roughly nine tenths of them detected once, and over 0.7% sits in the top ten. Material: PBMCs or T cells enriched from blood (not recorded which). These receptor sequences come from a woman in her thirties or forties who had been exposed to COVID-19.

The chain has TRBV18 and TRBJ2-5; 10 positions agree with TRBD2. The CDR3 consists of 15 residues. Germline-derived CDR1 and CDR2 are KGHSH and LQKENI. The V and J ends lost 1 base and 4 bases, in that order; junction bases with no gene match: 3. The CDR3 DNA reads as TGTGCCAGCTCACCACAGCGGGGGGGCCGAGAGACCCAGTACTTC. Translated: CASSPQRGGRETQYF.

CDR3 protein: CASSEALGGQGRYNEQFF. The CDR3 DNA reads as TGTGCCAGCAGTGAAGCTCTCGGAGGACAGGGCAGGTACAATGAGCAGTTCTTC. The rearrangement joins TRBV6-1 to TRBJ2-1; 8 bases line up with TRBD1. The germline V gene has CDR1 MNHNS and CDR2 SASEGT. The CDR3 loop spans 18 amino acids. V dropped 0 bases and J dropped 4; count of bases not matched to a gene: 11.

The chain has TRBV11-2 and TRBJ1-1, with D possibly matching TRBD1 (5 bases). CDR3 size: 16 residues. From germline, CDR1 is SGHAT and CDR2 FQNNGV. The germline V and J ends were trimmed by 3 bases and 3 bases, with 17 bases remaining between them. The CDR3 nucleotides read TGTGCCAGCAGCTTGGGCATCCGGGGGGGAGACACTGAAGCTTTCTTT. Translated: CASSLGIRGGDTEAFF.

The chain uses TRBV6-5 and TRBJ1-5; TRBD1 matches 10 bases. After removal of 5 bases from V and 6 bases from J, the junction contained 7 bases not matched to a gene. CDR1 MNHEY and CDR2 SVGAGI come from the germline V gene. CDR3 length: 15 amino acids. The CDR3 spells CASSPTGQGPQPQHF. The CDR3 region has the DNA TGTGCCAGCAGTCCAACGGGACAGGGGCCTCAGCCCCAGCATTTT.

J is TRBJ2-7 and V is TRBV7-3; 8 positions agree with TRBD2. The CDR3 spans 15 residues. The trim removed 3 bases at V and 4 bases at J, leaving 8 bases unmatched. Germline lookup yields CDR1 SGHTA and CDR2 FQGTGA. CDR3 in amino acids: CASSLGSAGVYEQYF. The CDR3 DNA follows: TGTGCCAGCAGCTTGGGTTCAGCGGGAGTTTACGAGCAGTACTTC. The whole variable domain, remainder taken from reference TRBV7-3 and TRBJ2-7, is GAGVSQTPSNKVTEKGKYVELRCDPISGHTALYWYRQSLGQGPEFLIYFQGTGAADDSGLPNDRFFAVRPEGSVSTLKIQRTERGDSAVYLCASSLGSAGVYEQYFGPGTRLTVT.

The CDR3 reads CATSDTGGADYGYTF. The CDR3 DNA reads as TGTGCCACCAGTGACACAGGGGGCGCGGACTATGGCTACACCTTC. This sequence joins TRBV24-1 and TRBJ1-2, with 9 positions matching TRBD1. This CDR3 is built from 15 residues. Per germline, CDR1 KGHDR and CDR2 SFDVKD. V gave up 4 bases and J gave up 3 bases; unmatched junction bases: 5.

This chain connects TRBV6-1 to TRBJ2-3, with 12 bases fitting TRBD2. The CDR3 covers 16 residues. Per the germline V gene, CDR1 is MNHNS and CDR2 is SASEGT. V shed 2 bases, J shed 6 bases, and the junction held 6 bases outside the gene matches. The CDR3 DNA is TGTGCCAGCAGTGAATTCTCTAGCGGGGGGGCCGATACGCAGTATTTT. This gives the protein CASSEFSSGGADTQYF.

The chain combines TRBV2 with TRBJ2-7, with 16 bases fitting TRBD2. The V gene end was trimmed by 5 bases and the J gene end by 7 bases; junction bases not matched to a gene: 14. The CDR3 is made up of 18 amino acids. Germline V lookup: CDR1 SNHLY, CDR2 FYNNEI. The DNA of the CDR3 is TGTGCCAGCAGTACGGGACTAGCGGGAGGGGAGTTCCGAGGAGAGCAGTACTTC. Translating gives CASSTGLAGGEFRGEQYF.

The chain uses TRBV4-1 and TRBJ2-7; 12 bases are shared with TRBD2. V shed 1 base, J shed 4 bases, and the junction held 8 bases outside the gene matches. The CDR3 has 17 amino acids. Looked up from germline, CDR1 is MGHRA and CDR2 is YSYEKL. The CDR3 region has the DNA TGCGCCAGCAGCCAAGTCTACGGGACTAGCGGGCAATACGAGCAGTACTTC. Its protein product is CASSQVYGTSGQYEQYF.

The genes are TRBV19 and TRBJ1-6, with 9 positions matching TRBD1. Germline V CDR1 and CDR2: LNHDA, SQIVND (reference sequence). The CDR3 totals 14 residues. V trimming: 4 bases; J trimming: 10 bases; junction bases outside the gene matches: 5. This chain's CDR3 is CASSTGTGPSPLHF. The DNA for the CDR3 is TGTGCCAGTAGTACCGGGACAGGGCCATCACCCCTCCACTTT.

This chain links TRBV27 with TRBJ2-1; 7 positions agree with TRBD2. Trimming cost V 1 base and J 3 bases; bases outside gene matches: 9. There are 17 residues in the CDR3. The germline gives CDR1 MNHEY, CDR2 SMNVEV (reference sequence). Here the CDR3 DNA reads TGTGCCAGCAGTTTATGGATTAGCGGGTTTGACTACAATGAGCAGTTCTTC. Translated, it gives CASSLWISGFDYNEQFF.

The V call is TRBV15, the J call TRBJ1-2, with TRBD1 identical over 10 bases. V lost 6 bases, J lost 8 bases, and 12 bases stayed unmatched. This CDR3 is 15 amino acids long. CDR1 LNHNV and CDR2 YYDKDF come from the germline V gene (reference sequence). The CDR3 bases are TGTGCCACCAGTAGTAGACAGGGGGCGAGTCGGGGCTACACCTTC. Amino acids: CATSSRQGASRGYTF.

V and J are TRBV18 and TRBJ1-2; a possible D gene is TRBD1 (5 bases). The CDR3 is 13 residues long. Trimming took off 1 base at V and 6 bases at J, with 9 bases between the two ends. Germline V gene data show CDR1 as KGHSH and CDR2 as LQKENI. CDR3 in DNA: TGTGCCAGCTCACCACGCAGGGTGGATGGCTACACCTTC. Translation: CASSPRRVDGYTF. The entire variable domain, with the rest obtained from reference TRBV18 and TRBJ1-2, is as follows: NAGVMQNPRHLVRRRGQEARLRCSPMKGHSHVYWYRQLPEEGLKFMVYLQKENIIDESGMPKERFSAEFPKEGPSILRIQQVVRGDSAAYFCASSPRRVDGYTFGSGTRLTVV.

V is TRBV30 and J is TRBJ1-2, with 9 bases that match TRBD1. Per germline, CDR1 GTSNPN and CDR2 SVGIG (reference sequence). This CDR3 is built from 16 residues. Trimming at V came to 4 bases and at J to 0 bases, leaving 9 bases not matched to a gene. This chain's CDR3 is CAWTVGTGSTNYGYTF. DNA for the CDR3: TGTGCCTGGACGGTTGGGACAGGGTCAACTAACTATGGCTACACCTTC.

V usage is TRBV5-6 and J usage is TRBJ1-2; 7 nucleotides line up with TRBD1. V shed 6 bases, J shed 7 bases, and the junction held 12 bases outside the gene matches. The CDR3 sequence is 14 residues long. The V gene's germline CDR1 is SGHDT and CDR2 YYEEEE. The CDR3 reads CASTLGQTLGGYTF. DNA for the CDR3: TGTGCCAGCACCCTGGGACAGACTCTCGGTGGCTACACCTTC.

This chain joins TRBV6-5 and TRBJ2-5; the D is unclear. CDR3 size: 15 residues. CDR1 is MNHEY and CDR2 is SVGAGI in the germline V gene. Trimming pared 5 bases from V and 7 bases from J, leaving 20 bases between. The CDR3 DNA is TGTGCCAGCAGTCCCCGATCTGACCCCATAGCGACCCAGTACTTC. Its translation: CASSPRSDPIATQYF.

This chain joins TRBV10-3 and TRBJ1-6; the D is unclear. This CDR3 has 14 amino acids. V was cut by 3 bases and J by 7 bases, with 10 bases left in between. Germline V lookup: CDR1 ENHRY, CDR2 SYGVKD. The chain's CDR3 is CAISEETPNSPLHF. In DNA form, the CDR3 reads TGTGCCATCAGTGAAGAGACACCCAATTCACCCCTCCACTTT.

This chain links TRBV7-6 with TRBJ1-3; the match to TRBD1 covers 10 bases. From germline, CDR1 is SGHVS and CDR2 FNYEAQ. CDR3 length: 20 amino acids. Trimming at V came to 4 bases and at J to 2 bases, leaving 17 bases not matched to a gene. CDR3 amino acids: CASSSLGGQGSFFTGNTIYF. The CDR3 DNA sequence: TGTGCCAGCAGCTCCCTGGGGGGACAGGGGAGTTTTTTTACTGGAAACACCATATATTTT.

This chain uses TRBV6-1 with TRBJ2-1; 12 bases map to TRBD2. V gave up 1 base and J gave up 6 bases; unmatched junction bases: 13. This CDR3 has 19 amino acids. The V gene's germline CDR1 is MNHNS and CDR2 SASEGT. CDR3 amino acids: CASSEVITGLAGKGNEQFF. The CDR3 DNA reads TGTGCCAGCAGTGAAGTAATTACTGGACTAGCGGGAAAAGGCAATGAGCAGTTCTTC.

Note on this clone: Other DNA sequences in this sample translate to the same CDR3. CDR3: CASSPDRLNTEAFF. CDR3 DNA: TGTGCCAGCTCACCAGACAGACTTAACACTGAAGCTTTCTTT. The chain couples TRBV18 to TRBJ1-1, with TRBD1 as a possible D gene (5 bases). CDR1 and CDR2 (germline): KGHSH, LQKENI. V shed 2 bases and J shed 2 bases, with 9 bases lying between them. This CDR3 has 14 amino acids.

The chain is built from TRBV3-1 (or the pseudogene TRBV3-2) and TRBJ1-2; D unclear. The CDR3 is 15 residues long. The V gene's germline CDR1 is LGHDT and CDR2 YNNKEL (reference sequence). Trimming stripped 4 bases from V and 3 bases from J, with 15 bases between. The CDR3 loop is CASSPIPGSDYGYTF. The CDR3 DNA reads TGTGCCAGCAGCCCCATACCCGGTAGTGACTATGGCTACACCTTC.

This chain links TRBV7-2 with TRBJ1-2; D gene unclear. There are 12 residues in the CDR3. The germline gives CDR1 SGHTA, CDR2 FQGNSA. V shed 5 bases and J shed 1 base, with 5 bases lying between them. This chain's CDR3 is CASSGRNYGYTF. DNA of the CDR3: TGTGCCAGCAGCGGCCGTAACTATGGCTACACCTTC.

This chain uses TRBV5-1 with TRBJ1-1, with 9 bases fitting TRBD1. CDR1 and CDR2 (germline): SGHRS, YFSETQ. The CDR3 extends over 18 amino acids. V shed 0 bases and J 3 bases; nucleotides not matched to a gene: 12. In DNA form, the CDR3 reads TGCGCCAGCAGCTTGGGACGGGGACAGGGAGATAGGGACACTGAAGCTTTCTTT. Translated: CASSLGRGQGDRDTEAFF.

In this sample, this clone turned up a few times. Other DNA sequences in this specimen translate into the identical CDR3. This chain links TRBV6-5 with TRBJ1-1; 8 bases are a match to TRBD1. CDR1 is MNHEY and CDR2 is SVGAGI in the germline V gene. This CDR3 contains 14 residues. Losses at the gene ends were 0 bases for V and 4 bases for J; bases not matched to a gene: 1. The CDR3 DNA follows: TGTGCCAGCAGTTACTCACAGGGGGGCACTGAAGCTTTCTTT. This sequence encodes CASSYSQGGTEAFF.

This clone occurred once. The rearrangement joins TRBV18 to TRBJ2-2; tentatively, D is TRBD2 (7 bases). The CDR3 consists of 16 residues. Germline CDR1 reads KGHSH; CDR2 reads LQKENI. V lost 5 bases, J lost 2 bases, and 15 bases lay in between. CDR3: CASSKTGGVNTGELFF. The CDR3 DNA is TGTGCCAGCTCAAAGACGGGGGGCGTAAACACCGGGGAGCTGTTTTTT.

Notes on this clone: This sample also contains other DNA sequences that code for the same CDR3. The chain employs TRBV7-2 and TRBJ2-5, with D possibly matching TRBD2 (6 bases). V lost 3 bases and J lost 4, with 9 bases in between. The length of the CDR3 is 13 residues. From germline, CDR1 is SGHTA and CDR2 FQGNSA. CDR3 region: CASSLVGGETQYF. In nucleotides, the CDR3 is TGTGCCAGCAGCTTGGTGGGAGGAGAGACCCAGTACTTC.

The chain joins TRBV15 to TRBJ2-7, with 10 bases that match TRBD2. The trim removed 4 bases at V and 3 bases at J, leaving 6 bases unmatched. The CDR3 runs to 15 residues. CDR1 is LNHNV and CDR2 is YYDKDF in the germline V gene (reference sequence). The CDR3 reads CATSKAGGPGYEQYF. The CDR3 DNA reads as TGTGCCACCAGCAAAGCGGGGGGGCCGGGCTACGAGCAGTACTTC.

V and J are TRBV27 and TRBJ1-4; D unclear. There are 15 residues in the CDR3. Germline V CDR1 and CDR2: MNHEY, SMNVEV (reference sequence). The V gene lost 0 bases and the J gene lost 4 bases, with 9 bases spanning the gap. The CDR3 loop is CASSLSIQLNEKLFF. CDR3 sequence (DNA): TGTGCCAGCAGTTTATCGATACAGCTTAATGAAAAACTGTTTTTT. The entire variable domain, with the rest obtained from reference TRBV27 and TRBJ1-4, is as follows: EAQVTQNPRYLITVTGKKLTVTCSQNMNHEYMSWYRQDPGLGLRQIYYSMNVEVTDKGDVPEGYKVSRKEKRNFPLILESPSPNQTSLYFCASSLSIQLNEKLFFGSGTQLSVL.

The J gene is TRBJ2-2, the V gene TRBV7-6, with D possibly TRBD2 on 6 matching bases. CDR3 length: 14 amino acids. Germline loops: CDR1 SGHVS, CDR2 FNYEAQ. The V end lost 5 bases, the J end lost 7 bases, and 14 bases lay between the germline ends. This CDR3 reads CASSPRRGGGELFF. In DNA, the CDR3 is TGTGCCAGCAGCCCCAGGCGGGGAGGCGGGGAGCTGTTTTTT. The full variable domain, its missing parts supplied by reference TRBV7-6 and TRBJ2-2, is GAGVSQSPRYKVTKRGQDVALRCDPISGHVSLYWYRQALGQGPEFLTYFNYEAQQDKSGLPNDRFSAERPEGSISTLTIQRTEQRDSAMYRCASSPRRGGGELFFGEGSRLTVL.